The rows below give T cell receptor beta chains drawn from one sample of a study of blood T cell repertoires in COVID-19. Clones were read by immunoSEQ multiplex PCR, and TCRdb kept only the in-frame ones, dropping some. This sample carries more than 110,000 clones, 60% to 85% of them seen once, and the ten largest clones take approximately 5%. The specimen was peripheral blood. Every receptor here comes from an elderly woman with active or convalescent COVID-19. CDR3s include the opening cysteine and the closing phenylalanine or tryptophan. D genes are given only for firm matches. Clone size is not always given. Where it is, it says once, few, many or a class for expanded clones.

>TRBV6-2/TRBV6-3|TRBJ2-1|.|.
TGTGCCAGCAGTTACACGCTAGGGGTCTACAATGAGCAGTTCTTC
CASSYTLGVYNEQFF
>TRBV5-6|TRBJ2-2|.|.
TGTGCCAGCAGCTTGGGGGCTTATGCTTCCGGGGAGCTGTTTTTT
CASSLGAYASGELFF
>TRBV6-5|TRBJ1-3|.|TRBD1
TGTGCCAGCAGCCGTACAACAGGGGTTGGAAACACCATATATTTT
CASSRTTGVGNTIYF
>TRBV6-2/TRBV6-3|TRBJ1-1|.|.
TGTGCCAGCAGCCCCGGGGAGACTGAAGCTTTCTTT
CASSPGETEAFF
>TRBV7-2|TRBJ1-6|.|TRBD1
TGTGCCAGCAGCCGGGACAGTATAGATTCACCCCTCCACTTT
CASSRDSIDSPLHF
>TRBV12-3/TRBV12-4|TRBJ2-1|.|TRBD1
TGTGCCAGCAGACAGGGGGCCTACAATGAGCAGTTCTTC
CASRQGAYNEQFF
>TRBV21-1|TRBJ1-2|.|.
TGTGCCAGCAGCAAAGTCCCTTGGCGGGTCAACTATGGCTACACCTTC
CASSKVPWRVNYGYTF
>TRBV19|TRBJ2-7|.|TRBD1
TGTGCCAGTAGTATGGGGACAGGGAGGTACGAGCAGTACTTC
CASSMGTGRYEQYF
>TRBV5-4|TRBJ1-1|.|TRBD1
TGTGCCAGCAGCACCGACAGGGATACTGGTGAAGCTTTCTTT
CASSTDRDTGEAFF
>TRBV6-1|TRBJ1-3|few|.
TGTGCCAGCAGTGATGAAATTGGACAGATATTAAACACCATATATTTT
CASSDEIGQILNTIYF
>TRBV19|TRBJ1-1|.|.
TGTGCCAGTAGTATCCCCCACGCGGGCGCCGACACTGAAGCTTTCTTT
CASSIPHAGADTEAFF
>TRBV6-2/TRBV6-3|TRBJ1-3|once|.
TGTGCCAGCAGTTACTCGGGGCTTGGAAACACCATATATTTT
CASSYSGLGNTIYF
>TRBV19|TRBJ1-1|.|TRBD1
TGTGCCAGTAGTATTAAAAGGGGACAGGGGCGAAGCACTGAAGCTTTCTTT
CASSIKRGQGRSTEAFF
>TRBV5-5|TRBJ2-5|.|.
TGTGCCAGCAGCTTGGAGGGGGACCCCCGATTATTTGTGGAGACCCAGTACTTC
CASSLEGDPRLFVETQYF
>TRBV18|TRBJ1-1|once|TRBD1
TGTGCCAGCTCACCGGTCCACGGACAGGGGACTGAAGCTTTCTTT
CASSPVHGQGTEAFF
>TRBV28|TRBJ2-2|once|.
TGTGCCAGCAGTTTTCTGGGAGTGAACACCGGGGAGCTGTTTTTT
CASSFLGVNTGELFF
>TRBV5-1|TRBJ1-1|.|.
TGCGCCAGCAGCCCCCGGGCGGGGGCAGTTGAAGCTTTCTTT
CASSPRAGAVEAFF
>TRBV11-2|TRBJ2-5|once|TRBD1
TGTGCCAGCAGCCGCGACAGGGGGCAGGAGACCCAGTACTTC
CASSRDRGQETQYF
>TRBV6-5|TRBJ2-7|.|TRBD1
TGTGCCAGCATTCGAGACAGGGGGAGCCACGAGCAGTACTTC
CASIRDRGSHEQYF